Following are 17 T cell receptor beta chains from one sample sequenced in a study of OX40 agonist ivuxolimab in advanced cancers. The table came from immunoSEQ multiplex PCR; TCRdb's copy has only in-frame clones and leaves some out. The top ten clones hold around 21% of a sample with tens of thousands of clones, about 76% of them seen once. The specimen was CD4+ or CD8+ T cells sorted from blood, collected in a trial of the OX40 agonist ivuxolimab. These receptors were taken from an adult with an advanced solid tumor such as melanoma, head and neck, liver or kidney cancer.

This clone was counted only a few times. The chain links TRBV2 to TRBJ1-2; D is uncertain. The CDR3 sequence is 15 residues long. The germline CDR1 and CDR2 sequences are SNHLY and FYNNEI. The ends were cut back, 5 bases at V and 0 bases at J, with 13 bases in the middle. The CDR3 bases are TGTGCCAGCAGTTCCCGGGCCTCCCCTAACTATGGCTACACCTTC. Protein product: CASSSRASPNYGYTF. Looking up the rest from reference TRBV2 and TRBJ1-2 gives the full variable domain: EPEVTQTPSHQVTQMGQEVILRCVPISNHLYFYWYRQILGQKVEFLVSFYNNEISEKSEIFDDQFSVERPDGSNFTLKIRSTKLEDSAMYFCASSSRASPNYGYTFGSGTRLTVV.

The chain recombines TRBV11-3 with TRBJ2-3; 7 positions agree with TRBD1. V trimming: 1 base; J trimming: 1 base; junction bases outside the gene matches: 2. The CDR3 contains 15 residues. Germline CDR1 reads SGHNT; CDR2 reads YENEEA. For the CDR3, the DNA is TGTGCCAGCAGCTTAGGGCAGGGGGGCACAGATACGCAGTATTTT. This codes for CASSLGQGGTDTQYF.

The chain links TRBV5-1 to TRBJ2-6, with TRBD2 matching over 7 bases. Germline V gene lookup returns CDR1 SGHRS and CDR2 YFSETQ. This CDR3 is 18 amino acids long. V trimming: 1 base; J trimming: 2 bases; junction bases outside the gene matches: 9. The CDR3 nucleotides are TGCGCCAGCAGCTTGTCCCTAGCGGTTGGCACTGGGGCCAACGTCCTGACTTTC. It is translated as CASSLSLAVGTGANVLTF.

V and J are TRBV30 and TRBJ1-6; 10 bases fit TRBD1. The trim removed 4 bases at V and 5 bases at J, leaving 8 bases unmatched. The CDR3 totals 16 residues. CDR1 and CDR2 from the germline V gene are GTSNPN and SVGIG (reference sequence). In DNA, the CDR3 is TGTGCCTGGACCATACGACAGGGGGCGAATAATTCACCCCTCCACTTT. It codes for CAWTIRQGANNSPLHF.

The V gene is TRBV19, the J gene TRBJ2-3, with D perhaps matching TRBD1 (6 bases). V dropped 6 bases and J dropped 5 bases, with 6 bases sitting between them. Germline CDR1 LNHDA, CDR2 SQIVND (reference sequence). The CDR3 loop spans 11 amino acids. The CDR3 region is CASRGGDTQYF. In nucleotides, the CDR3 is TGTGCCAGTAGAGGGGGAGATACGCAGTATTTT. Combining the CDR3 with reference TRBV19 and TRBJ2-3 gives the whole variable domain DGGITQSPKYLFRKEGQNVTLSCEQNLNHDAMYWYRQDPGQGLRLIYYSQIVNDFQKGDIAEGYSVSREKKESFPLTVTSAQKNPTAFYLCASRGGDTQYFGPGTRLTVL.

V is TRBV7-2 and J is TRBJ1-2; 9 nucleotides match TRBD1. J was trimmed by 3 bases and V by 3 bases; bases with no gene match: 2. Looked up from germline, CDR1 is SGHTA and CDR2 is FQGNSA. CDR3 length: 14 residues. CDR3 protein: CASSFDRGDYGYTF. Written as DNA, the CDR3 is TGTGCCAGCAGCTTTGACAGGGGGGACTATGGCTACACCTTC.

The genes are TRBV5-6 and TRBJ2-3; the D is unclear. Trimming left V 4 bases short and J 6 bases short, with 9 bases between. In germline, CDR1 is SGHDT, CDR2 YYEEEE. CDR3 length: 12 residues. CDR3 in DNA: TGTGCCAGCAGCCGCCGCCGGGATACGCAGTATTTT. Its translation is CASSRRRDTQYF. Supplemented by reference TRBV5-6 and TRBJ2-3, the full variable domain reads DAGVTQSPTHLIKTRGQQVTLRCSPKSGHDTVSWYQQALGQGPQFIFQYYEEEERQRGNFPDRFSGHQFPNYSSELNVNALLLGDSALYLCASSRRRDTQYFGPGTRLTVL.

This chain links TRBV4-2 with TRBJ1-2, with a possible D match to TRBD1 (5 bases). CDR3 length: 15 amino acids. Looked up from germline, CDR1 is LGHNA and CDR2 is YNFKEQ. V was pared by 0 bases and J by 4 bases, with 12 bases between. CDR3 sequence (DNA): TGTGCCAGCAGCCAAGATGATAGGCAGGGCTATGGCTACACCTTC. Amino acids: CASSQDDRQGYGYTF.

This clone was detected once. This chain links TRBV18 with TRBJ2-5; tentative D call: TRBD1 (5 bases). Germline V gives CDR1 KGHSH, CDR2 LQKENI. This CDR3 is 15 amino acids long. Deletions cut 1 base from V and 2 bases from J, with 11 bases between. Here the CDR3 DNA reads TGTGCCAGCTCACCACTTTCGTCAGGGCAAGAGACCCAGTACTTC. Encoded protein: CASSPLSSGQETQYF.

The chain carries TRBV2 and TRBJ2-3; no clear D. CDR3 length: 11 amino acids. The ends were cut back, 7 bases at V and 6 bases at J, with 8 bases in the middle. CDR1 and CDR2 from the germline V gene are SNHLY and FYNNEI. The CDR3 DNA follows: TGTGCCAGCAACACCCTGGATACGCAGTATTTT. It yields the protein CASNTLDTQYF.

The chain joins TRBV4-1 to TRBJ2-3; D is perhaps TRBD2 (6 bases). V lost 1 base and J 2 bases, leaving 10 bases between the germline ends. The CDR3 runs 15 residues. The germline V gene has CDR1 MGHRA and CDR2 YSYEKL. The CDR3 loop is CASSQGSGPTDTQYF. The CDR3 DNA sequence: TGCGCCAGCAGCCAAGGTAGCGGACCCACAGATACGCAGTATTTT.

The chain couples TRBV7-2 to TRBJ1-1; D is uncertain. V was shortened by 0 bases and J by 5 bases, with 10 bases between the two germline ends. The germline V gene encodes CDR1 SGHTA and CDR2 FQGNSA. CDR3 size: 14 residues. The CDR3 coding sequence is TGTGCCAGCAGCTTAGCGAGGGCCGGGACTGAAGCTTTCTTT. Translated, it gives CASSLARAGTEAFF. The full variable domain, completed using reference TRBV7-2 and TRBJ1-1, is GAGVSQSPSNKVTEKGKDVELRCDPISGHTALYWYRQSLGQGLEFLIYFQGNSAPDKSGLPSDRFSAERTGGSVSTLTIQRTQQEDSAVYLCASSLARAGTEAFFGQGTRLTVV.

CDR3 DNA sequence: TGTGCCAGCAGCCAAGCGGGGGGGTTCACTAGCACAGATACGCAGTATTTT. This gives the protein CASSQAGGFTSTDTQYF. This chain joins TRBV7-2 and TRBJ2-3, with 10 bases identical to TRBD2. Germline CDR1 SGHTA, CDR2 FQGNSA. The CDR3 extends over 17 amino acids. The junction had 8 bases not matched to a gene; V was cut back by 5 bases and J by 0 bases.

J is TRBJ2-2 and V is TRBV30; maybe TRBD1 (5 bases). The CDR3 contains 13 residues. Trimming left V 3 bases short and J 4 bases short, with 9 bases between. CDR1 and CDR2 from the germline V gene are GTSNPN and SVGIG (reference sequence). The DNA for the CDR3 is TGTGCCTGGAGAAGGGGCCTCACCGGGGAGCTGTTTTTT. Protein sequence: CAWRRGLTGELFF.

The chain employs TRBV7-6 and TRBJ2-1; 7 bases are shared with TRBD2. The CDR3 totals 15 residues. CDR1 SGHVS and CDR2 FNYEAQ come from the germline V gene. V lost 3 bases, J lost 4 bases, and 6 bases stayed unmatched. The CDR3 coding sequence is TGTGCCAGCAGCTTGGACGGGGGGTATTACAATGAGCAGTTCTTC. Its protein is CASSLDGGYYNEQFF.

This clone was counted only a few times. CDR3 protein: CASSVLGGSGYTF. CDR3 in DNA: TGTGCCAGCAGTGTCTTAGGGGGCAGTGGCTACACCTTC. The rearrangement links TRBV2 to TRBJ1-2; 7 nucleotides align to TRBD1. CDR1 is SNHLY and CDR2 is FYNNEI in the germline V gene. This CDR3 is built from 13 residues. Germline trimming cut 4 bases from V and 7 bases from J; bases unmatched to any gene: 6.

The rearrangement uses TRBV5-1 and TRBJ2-1; D is ambiguous. Between the trimmed V and J ends, which lost 0 bases and 6 bases, there was a span of 4 bases. CDR1 SGHRS and CDR2 YFSETQ come from the germline V gene. This CDR3 has 12 residues. CDR3 bases: TGCGCCAGCAGCTTGGGGGTCAATGAGCAGTTCTTC. It is translated as CASSLGVNEQFF.